Listed here are 9 T cell receptor beta chains from one sample, sequenced in a study of T cells in Graves' hyperthyroidism and ophthalmopathy. RNA transcripts gave rise to amplified TCR beta CDR3 regions. The study used the HTBI primer set for a first-round RT-PCR of the TCR CDR3. Using its own MiXCR run on the multiplex PCR reads, TCRdb lists one record per CDR3 protein. Seen here are 270,000 or so distinct CDR3 sequences, less than 30% observed once, and the top ten hold about 25%. The specimen sequenced was blood. Receptor source: a middle-aged man with Graves' hyperthyroidism that later progressed to Graves' ophthalmopathy.

The chain is built from TRBV28 and TRBJ2-7, with D unclear. The CDR3 spans 10 residues. Germline-derived CDR1 and CDR2 are MDHEN and SYDVKM. V lost 8 bases, J lost 13 bases, and 15 bases lay in between. CDR3 loop: CASQNPRQYF. For the CDR3, the DNA is TGTGCCAGCCAAAACCCCCGGCAATACTTC.

There are many counts of this clonotype. This sequence joins TRBV7-9 and TRBJ1-1, with 7 bases fitting TRBD1. V lost 4 bases to trimming and J lost 3 bases; unmatched junction nucleotides: 2. Germline V gives CDR1 SEHNR, CDR2 FQNEAQ (reference sequence). The length of the CDR3 is 13 residues. The CDR3 protein is CASSSGGYTEAFF. The CDR3 region has the DNA TGTGCCAGCAGCTCAGGGGGGTACACTGAAGCTTTCTTT.

This clonotype was counted many times. The chain joins TRBV6-1 to TRBJ2-3, with D tentatively TRBD2 (6 bases). The germline V gene encodes CDR1 MNHNS and CDR2 SASEGT. There are 14 residues in the CDR3. The V gene lost 7 bases and the J gene lost 3 bases, with 14 bases spanning the gap. The CDR3 bases are TGTGCCAGCACCTCTGCGGGACCTACAGATACGCAGTATTTT. This sequence encodes CASTSAGPTDTQYF.

This clonotype was recorded at least ten times. The rearrangement joins TRBV11-1 to TRBJ2-7; 7 bases match TRBD2. Trimming at V came to 5 bases and at J to 4 bases, leaving 20 bases not matched to a gene. Looked up from germline, CDR1 is SGHAT and CDR2 is FQDESV (reference sequence). The CDR3 covers 18 residues. Here the CDR3 reads CASSVNRAGSPHLYEQYF. Written as DNA, the CDR3 is TGTGCCAGCAGCGTCAATCGAGCGGGGTCCCCCCACCTTTACGAGCAGTACTTC.

This clonotype has ten or more counts. The V gene is TRBV28, the J gene TRBJ2-7; perhaps TRBD1 as D (6 bases). This CDR3 contains 14 residues. Trimming removed 6 bases at V and 4 bases at J, with 16 bases between. Per germline, CDR1 MDHEN and CDR2 SYDVKM. The CDR3 DNA follows: TGTGCCAGCAGCCTCAGCAGGGGCGGTTACGAGCAGTACTTC. Protein: CASSLSRGGYEQYF.

This clonotype was seen repeatedly, ten times or more. The chain recombines TRBV6-5 with TRBJ2-7, with D possibly TRBD2 on 5 matching bases. With 7 bases removed from V and 3 bases from J, the gap between germline ends came to 7 bases. From germline, CDR1 is MNHEY and CDR2 SVGAGI. This CDR3 region has 11 residues. CDR3 protein: CASTRDYEQYF. The CDR3 DNA sequence: TGTGCCAGCACCCGGGACTACGAGCAGTACTTC.

This clonotype was counted ten times or more. The chain carries TRBV6-5 and TRBJ2-5; 11 bases fit TRBD1. The germline gives CDR1 MNHEY, CDR2 SVGAGI. Trimming removed 4 bases from V and 5 bases from J; junction bases left unmatched: 9. The CDR3 is made up of 16 amino acids. CDR3 sequence (DNA): TGTGCCAGCAGTTCCACCGCGGGACAGGGGGATGAGACCCAGTACTTC. Translated: CASSSTAGQGDETQYF.

This clonotype turned up a few times. This chain uses TRBV28 with TRBJ2-7; TRBD1 matches 9 bases. CDR1 is MDHEN, CDR2 SYDVKM, per germline. V lost 1 base to trimming and J lost 5 bases; unmatched junction nucleotides: 6. The CDR3 sequence is 15 residues long. The DNA of the CDR3 is TGTGCCAGCAGTTTATCACAGGGGGCTTCTGACGAGCAGTACTTC. Amino acid sequence: CASSLSQGASDEQYF. The full variable domain, completed using reference TRBV28 and TRBJ2-7, is DVKVTQSSRYLVKRTGEKVFLECVQDMDHENMFWYRQDPGLGLRLIYFSYDVKMKEKGDIPEGYSVSREKKERFSLILESASTNQTSMYLCASSLSQGASDEQYFGPGTRLTVT.

This clonotype has at least ten counts. V gene TRBV2 combines with J gene TRBJ2-6; D is perhaps TRBD1 (5 bases). The CDR3 has 14 amino acids. Trimming took 6 bases from V and 2 from J, leaving 8 bases between them. The germline V gene has CDR1 SNHLY and CDR2 FYNNEI. CDR3 loop: CASRTTAGANVLTF. The DNA of the CDR3 is TGTGCCAGCAGGACGACAGCTGGGGCCAACGTCCTGACTTTC.